These 19 T cell receptor beta chains were sequenced from one sample in a study of blood T cell repertoires in COVID-19. Profiling relied on immunoSEQ multiplex PCR, and the TCRdb table lists in-frame clones only, not all of them. The table shows 15,000 to 20,000 clones, with approximately 88% occurring only once. Input material: PBMCs or T cells enriched from blood (not recorded which). Receptor source: a woman aged 25 to 39 who had recovered from COVID-19.

CDR3 in amino acids: CASSESGGINQPQHF. CDR3 in DNA: TGTGCCAGCAGTGAATCAGGAGGGATTAATCAGCCCCAGCATTTT. V and J are TRBV25-1 and TRBJ1-5; D is uncertain. V was cut by 1 base and J by 4 bases, with 11 bases left in between. From germline, CDR1 is MGHDK and CDR2 SYGVNS. The CDR3 has 15 residues.

The V and J genes are TRBV6-2 or TRBV6-3 and TRBJ2-1, with TRBD1 identical over 8 bases. The CDR3 extends over 14 amino acids. Germline V gives CDR1 MNHEY, CDR2 SVGEGT. Trimming at V came to 0 bases and at J to 9 bases, leaving 4 bases not matched to a gene. The CDR3 region has the DNA TGTGCCAGCAGTTACTCGTTTCAGGGGGCTGAGCAGTTCTTC. It specifies CASSYSFQGAEQFF.

The chain joins TRBV29-1 to TRBJ2-1, with 8 bases that match TRBD2. CDR1 is SQVTM and CDR2 is ANQGSEA in the germline V gene. J lost 6 bases, V lost 5 bases, and 6 bases had no gene match. This CDR3 is built from 13 residues. The CDR3 sequence: CSVLDGGANEQFF. The CDR3, as DNA: TGCAGCGTTCTGGACGGGGGGGCCAATGAGCAGTTCTTC.

This sequence joins TRBV9 and TRBJ2-3, with D possibly TRBD2 on 6 matching bases. Trimming cost V 0 bases and J 7 bases, with 12 bases left between them. Per the germline V gene, CDR1 is SGDLS and CDR2 is YYNGEE. CDR3 length: 14 amino acids. CDR3 sequence reads: CASSVGGGQYTQYF. CDR3 DNA sequence: TGTGCCAGCAGCGTAGGGGGAGGTCAATATACGCAGTATTTT.

The chain combines TRBV14 with TRBJ1-1; 12 nucleotides match TRBD1. Trimming at V came to 1 base and at J to 7 bases, leaving 7 bases not matched to a gene. The germline V gene encodes CDR1 SGHDN and CDR2 FVKESK. The CDR3 length is 16 residues. This CDR3 is CASSQARDRGRDEAFF. In nucleotides, the CDR3 is TGTGCCAGCAGCCAAGCTCGGGACAGGGGGCGGGATGAAGCTTTCTTT.

This rearrangement joins TRBV2 to TRBJ1-1; D remains unclear. V lost 4 bases to trimming and J lost 4 bases, with 10 bases between them. Looked up from germline, CDR1 is SNHLY and CDR2 is FYNNEI. CDR3 length: 13 amino acids. CDR3 DNA: TGTGCCAGCAGTGTGAGTGTGAGCACTGAAGCTTTCTTT. It encodes CASSVSVSTEAFF.

There are a few counts of this clone. The chain couples TRBV6-5 to TRBJ1-1, with 7 bases lining up with TRBD1. The junction had 6 bases not matched to a gene; V was cut back by 6 bases and J by 2 bases. The CDR3 totals 14 residues. The germline gives CDR1 MNHEY, CDR2 SVGAGI. The CDR3 nucleotides read TGTGCCAGCAGAGTGGACAGGCTCAACACTGAAGCTTTCTTT. This codes for CASRVDRLNTEAFF.

This clone was seen just once. The chain uses TRBV5-8 and TRBJ1-1; TRBD1 matches at 8 bases. The ends lost 3 bases at V and 5 bases at J; junction bases unmatched: 9. This CDR3 has 15 residues. The germline V gene encodes CDR1 SGHTS and CDR2 YDEGEE. For the CDR3, the DNA is TGTGCCAGCAGCTCCGGACAGGGACGTTGGACTGAAGCTTTCTTT. It specifies CASSSGQGRWTEAFF.

This clone was counted only a few times. The chain recombines TRBV5-6 with TRBJ1-2; 7 nucleotides match TRBD1. Germline CDR1 and CDR2: SGHDT and YYEEEE. This CDR3 contains 16 residues. J gave up 1 base and V 0 bases, and 6 bases lay outside the gene matches. CDR3 sequence: CASSLDKDRFNYGYTF. CDR3 in DNA: TGTGCCAGCAGCTTGGATAAGGACAGGTTTAACTATGGCTACACCTTC.

This clone was detected only a few times. This rearrangement joins TRBV4-1 to TRBJ2-7; 8 bases align to TRBD2. Trimming took 2 bases from V and 3 from J; bases not matched to a gene: 9. Germline V gene lookup returns CDR1 MGHRA and CDR2 YSYEKL. CDR3 length equals 16 residues. CDR3 sequence (DNA): TGCGCCAGCAGCCAAAACTTCCAGCGGGGGATCTACGAGCAGTACTTC. Residues: CASSQNFQRGIYEQYF.

This clone is a singleton in its sample. The chain uses TRBV3-1 (or the pseudogene TRBV3-2) and TRBJ1-1; D might be TRBD1 (5 bases). The CDR3 sequence is 13 residues long. Germline CDR1 and CDR2: LGHDT and YNNKEL (reference sequence). V was pared by 1 base and J by 5 bases, with 8 bases between. CDR3 DNA sequence: TGTGCCAGCAGCCAAGGGGGGAGGACTGAAGCTTTCTTT. It yields the protein CASSQGGRTEAFF.

V is TRBV29-1 and J is TRBJ2-2; TRBD1 matches 10 bases. The germline V gene encodes CDR1 SQVTM and CDR2 ANQGSEA. Losses at the gene ends were 1 base for V and 3 bases for J; bases not matched to a gene: 11. The CDR3 consists of 18 residues. This CDR3 reads CSVEGDRDRGSDTGELFF. The CDR3 bases are TGCAGCGTTGAAGGAGACCGGGACAGGGGATCTGACACCGGGGAGCTGTTTTTT.

This clone was observed a few times. The V and J genes are TRBV6-8 and TRBJ2-7, with TRBD1 identical over 10 bases. The germline CDR1 and CDR2 sequences are MNHGY and SAAAGT. The CDR3 runs 13 residues. The J segment lost 2 bases and the V segment lost 7 bases, leaving 2 bases of the junction unmatched. Written as DNA, the CDR3 is TGTGCCAGCATGACAGGGGGCCCCTACGAGCAGTACTTC. It encodes CASMTGGPYEQYF.

This rearrangement joins TRBV7-2 to TRBJ2-3; D is possibly TRBD1 (6 bases). There are 15 residues in the CDR3. V was pared by 5 bases and J by 0 bases, with 12 bases between. The germline CDR1 and CDR2 sequences are SGHTA and FQGNSA. The CDR3, as DNA: TGTGCCAGCAGCCCCAGGGGAGACAGCACAGATACGCAGTATTTT. This sequence encodes CASSPRGDSTDTQYF.

The rearrangement uses TRBV19 and TRBJ1-5, with 12 bases aligning to TRBD1. CDR3 length: 15 residues. With 1 base clipped from V and 7 bases from J, the junction kept 2 bases outside the gene matches. Germline V gene sequence: CDR1 LNHDA, CDR2 SQIVND (reference sequence). CDR3 DNA sequence: TGTGCCAGTAGTATAGGAGGGACAGGGGGCCAGCCCCAGCATTTT. This gives the protein CASSIGGTGGQPQHF.

The J gene is TRBJ1-6, the V gene TRBV18; 7 nucleotides match TRBD1. The CDR3 is 15 residues long. V was pared by 5 bases and J by 10 bases, with 11 bases of the junction left unmatched. CDR1 is KGHSH and CDR2 is LQKENI in the germline V gene. The chain's CDR3 is CASSGQAQPESPLHF. CDR3 DNA: TGTGCCAGCTCAGGACAGGCCCAGCCGGAGTCACCCCTCCACTTT.

V and J are TRBV4-2 and TRBJ1-5, with 10 bases lining up with TRBD1. Trimming took 0 bases from V and 4 from J; bases not matched to a gene: 9. Germline V CDR1 and CDR2: LGHNA, YNFKEQ. This CDR3 comprises 18 residues. The CDR3 bases are TGTGCCAGCAGCCAAGATCATCCGGGACAGGGGACGAATCAGCCCCAGCATTTT. It is translated as CASSQDHPGQGTNQPQHF.

The J gene is TRBJ2-7, the V gene TRBV19, with D perhaps TRBD2 (5 bases). Germline V gene data show CDR1 as LNHDA and CDR2 as SQIVND (reference sequence). The CDR3 covers 12 residues. With 7 bases removed from V and 2 bases from J, the gap between germline ends came to 9 bases. DNA of the CDR3: TGTGCCAGTAAAGGAGGAACCTACGAGCAGTACTTC. Its protein product is CASKGGTYEQYF. The whole variable domain, remainder taken from reference TRBV19 and TRBJ2-7, is DGGITQSPKYLFRKEGQNVTLSCEQNLNHDAMYWYRQDPGQGLRLIYYSQIVNDFQKGDIAEGYSVSREKKESFPLTVTSAQKNPTAFYLCASKGGTYEQYFGPGTRLTVT.

The chain employs TRBV4-3 and TRBJ2-3; 7 bases line up with TRBD1. The CDR3 sequence is 16 residues long. Germline CDR1 LGHNA, CDR2 YSLEER. V lost 0 bases and J lost 3; bases outside the gene matches: 6. In nucleotides, the CDR3 is TGCGCCAGCAGCCAAGAATTACAGGGGTGGACAGATACGCAGTATTTT. Its protein is CASSQELQGWTDTQYF.